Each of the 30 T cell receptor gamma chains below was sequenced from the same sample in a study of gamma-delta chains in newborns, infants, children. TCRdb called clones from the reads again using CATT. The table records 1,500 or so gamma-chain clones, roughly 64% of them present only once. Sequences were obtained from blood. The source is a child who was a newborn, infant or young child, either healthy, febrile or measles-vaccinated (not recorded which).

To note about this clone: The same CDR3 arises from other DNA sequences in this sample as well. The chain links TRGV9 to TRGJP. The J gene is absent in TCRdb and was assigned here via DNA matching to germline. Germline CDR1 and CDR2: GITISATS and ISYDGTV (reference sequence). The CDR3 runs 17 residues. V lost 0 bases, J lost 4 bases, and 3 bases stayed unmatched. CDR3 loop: CALWEVRQELGKKIKVF. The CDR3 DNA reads TGTGCCTTGTGGGAGGTGCGCCAAGAGTTGGGCAAAAAAATCAAGGTATTT.

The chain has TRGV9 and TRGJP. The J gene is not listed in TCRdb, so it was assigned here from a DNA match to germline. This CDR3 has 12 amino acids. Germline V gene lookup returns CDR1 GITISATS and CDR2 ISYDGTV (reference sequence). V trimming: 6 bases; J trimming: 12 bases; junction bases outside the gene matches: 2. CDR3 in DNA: TGTGCCTTGTGGTCGGGCAAAAAAATCAAGGTATTT. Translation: CALWSGKKIKVF.

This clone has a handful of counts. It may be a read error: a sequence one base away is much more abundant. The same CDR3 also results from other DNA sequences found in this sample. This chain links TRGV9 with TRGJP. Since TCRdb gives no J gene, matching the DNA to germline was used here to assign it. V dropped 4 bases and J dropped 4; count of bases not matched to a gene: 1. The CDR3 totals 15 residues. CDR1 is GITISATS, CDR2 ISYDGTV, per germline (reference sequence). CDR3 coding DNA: TGTGCCTTGTGGGAACAAGAGTTGGGCAAAAAAATCAAGGTATTT. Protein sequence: CALWEQELGKKIKVF.

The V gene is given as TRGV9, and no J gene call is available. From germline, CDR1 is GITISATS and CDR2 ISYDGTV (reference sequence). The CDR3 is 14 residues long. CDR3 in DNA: TGTGCCTTGTGGGTGGAGTTGGGCAAAAAAATCGAGGTATTT. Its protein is CALWVELGKKIEVF.

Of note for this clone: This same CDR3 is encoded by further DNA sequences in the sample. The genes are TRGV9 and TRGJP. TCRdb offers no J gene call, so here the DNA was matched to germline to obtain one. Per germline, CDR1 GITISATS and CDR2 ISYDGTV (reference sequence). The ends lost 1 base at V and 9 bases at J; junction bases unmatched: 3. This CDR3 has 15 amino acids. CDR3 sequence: CALWEVVLGKKIKVF. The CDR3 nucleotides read TGTGCCTTGTGGGAGGTCGTGTTGGGCAAAAAAATCAAGGTATTT.

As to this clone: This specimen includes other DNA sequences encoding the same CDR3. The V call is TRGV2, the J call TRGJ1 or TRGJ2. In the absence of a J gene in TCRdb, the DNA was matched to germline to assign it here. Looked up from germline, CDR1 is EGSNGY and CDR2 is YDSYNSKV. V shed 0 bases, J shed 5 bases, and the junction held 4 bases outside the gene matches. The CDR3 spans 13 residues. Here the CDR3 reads CATWDGPDYKKLF. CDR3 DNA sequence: TGTGCCACCTGGGACGGGCCTGATTATAAGAAACTCTTT.

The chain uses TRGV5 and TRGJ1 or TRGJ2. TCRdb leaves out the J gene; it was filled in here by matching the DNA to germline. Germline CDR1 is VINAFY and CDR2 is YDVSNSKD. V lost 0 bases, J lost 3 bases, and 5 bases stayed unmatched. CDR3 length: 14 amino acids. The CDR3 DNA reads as TGTGCCACCTGGGACAGGCCTCCTTATTATAAGAAACTCTTT. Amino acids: CATWDRPPYYKKLF.

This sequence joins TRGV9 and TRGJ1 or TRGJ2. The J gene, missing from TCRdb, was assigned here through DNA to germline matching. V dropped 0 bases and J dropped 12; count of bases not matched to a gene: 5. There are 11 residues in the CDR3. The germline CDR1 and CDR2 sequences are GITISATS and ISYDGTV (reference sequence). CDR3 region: CALWEVTTKLF. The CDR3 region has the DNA TGTGCCTTGTGGGAGGTGACAACGAAACTCTTT.

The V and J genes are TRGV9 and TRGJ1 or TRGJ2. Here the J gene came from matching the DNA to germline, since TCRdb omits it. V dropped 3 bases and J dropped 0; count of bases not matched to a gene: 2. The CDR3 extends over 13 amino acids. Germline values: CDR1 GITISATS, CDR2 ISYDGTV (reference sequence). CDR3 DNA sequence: TGTGCCTTGTGGGAGACGAATTATTATAAGAAACTCTTT. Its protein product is CALWETNYYKKLF.

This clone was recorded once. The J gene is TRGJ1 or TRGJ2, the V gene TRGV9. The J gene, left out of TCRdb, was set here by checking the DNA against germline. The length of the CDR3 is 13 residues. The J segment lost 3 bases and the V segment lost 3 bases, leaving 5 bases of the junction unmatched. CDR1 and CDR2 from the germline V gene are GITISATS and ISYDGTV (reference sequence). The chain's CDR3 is CALWERFYYKKLF. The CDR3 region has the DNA TGTGCCTTGTGGGAGCGGTTTTATTATAAGAAACTCTTT.

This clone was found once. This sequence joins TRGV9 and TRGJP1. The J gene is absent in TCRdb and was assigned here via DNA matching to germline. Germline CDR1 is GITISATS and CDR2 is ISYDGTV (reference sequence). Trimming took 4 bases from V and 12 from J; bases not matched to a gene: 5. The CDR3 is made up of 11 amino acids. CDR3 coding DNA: TGTGCCTTGTGGGACCTAGGGTTCAAGATATTT. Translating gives CALWDLGFKIF.

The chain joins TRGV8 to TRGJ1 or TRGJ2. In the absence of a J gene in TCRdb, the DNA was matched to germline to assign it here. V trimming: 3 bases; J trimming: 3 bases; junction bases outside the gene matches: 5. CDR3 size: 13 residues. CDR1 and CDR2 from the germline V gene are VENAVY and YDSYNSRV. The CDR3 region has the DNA TGTGCCACCTGGGATCCAGTTTATTATAAGAAACTCTTT. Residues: CATWDPVYYKKLF.

The CDR3 DNA reads as TGTGCCTTGTGGTTTTATTATAAGAAACTCTTT. Translated: CALWFYYKKLF. This rearrangement joins TRGV9 to TRGJ1 or TRGJ2. Germline matching of the DNA provided the J gene here, since TCRdb leaves it blank. Losses at the gene ends were 6 bases for V and 3 bases for J; bases not matched to a gene: 2. Germline CDR1 reads GITISATS; CDR2 reads ISYDGTV (reference sequence). This CDR3 spans 11 amino acids.

CDR3 nucleotide sequence: TGTGCCTTGTGGGACCCTGAGTTGGGCAAAAAAATCAAGGTATTT. It is translated as CALWDPELGKKIKVF. The chain uses TRGV9 and TRGJP. TCRdb records no J gene; here it was assigned by comparing the DNA to germline. CDR3 length equals 15 residues. The germline gives CDR1 GITISATS, CDR2 ISYDGTV (reference sequence). The V and J ends lost 4 bases and 7 bases, in that order; junction bases with no gene match: 4.

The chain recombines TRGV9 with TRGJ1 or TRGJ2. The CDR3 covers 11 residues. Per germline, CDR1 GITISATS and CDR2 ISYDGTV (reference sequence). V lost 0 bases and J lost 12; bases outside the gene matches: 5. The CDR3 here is CALWEVRRKLF. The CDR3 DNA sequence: TGTGCCTTGTGGGAGGTGCGGAGGAAACTCTTT.

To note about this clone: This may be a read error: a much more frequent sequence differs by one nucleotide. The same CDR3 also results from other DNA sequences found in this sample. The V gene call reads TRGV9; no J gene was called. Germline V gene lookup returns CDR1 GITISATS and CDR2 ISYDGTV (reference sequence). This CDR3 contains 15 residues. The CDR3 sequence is CALWDRGGGKKIKVF. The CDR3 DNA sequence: TGTGCCTTGTGGGATCGCGGGGGGGGCAAAAAAATAAAGGTATTT.

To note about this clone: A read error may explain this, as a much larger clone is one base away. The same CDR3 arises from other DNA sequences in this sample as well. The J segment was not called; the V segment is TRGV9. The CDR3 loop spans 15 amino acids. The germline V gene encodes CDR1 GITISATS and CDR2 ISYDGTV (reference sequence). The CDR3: CALWEEELGKKIKVF. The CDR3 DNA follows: TGTGCCTTGTGGGAGGAAGAGTTGGGCAAAAAAATAAAGGTATTT.

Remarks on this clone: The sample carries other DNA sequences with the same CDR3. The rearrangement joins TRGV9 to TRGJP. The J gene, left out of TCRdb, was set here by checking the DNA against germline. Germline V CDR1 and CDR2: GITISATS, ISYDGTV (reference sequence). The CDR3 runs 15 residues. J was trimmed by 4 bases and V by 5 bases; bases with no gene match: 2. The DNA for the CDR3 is TGTGCCTTGTGGGGACAAGAGTTGGGCAAAAAAATCAAGGTATTT. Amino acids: CALWGQELGKKIKVF.

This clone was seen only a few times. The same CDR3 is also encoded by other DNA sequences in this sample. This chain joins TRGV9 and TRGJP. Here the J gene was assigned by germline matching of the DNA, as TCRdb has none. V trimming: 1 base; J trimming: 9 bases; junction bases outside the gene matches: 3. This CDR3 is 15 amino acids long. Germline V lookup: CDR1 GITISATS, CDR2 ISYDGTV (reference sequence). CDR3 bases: TGTGCCTTGTGGGAGGTCTTGTTGGGCAAAAAAATCAAGGTATTT. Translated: CALWEVLLGKKIKVF.

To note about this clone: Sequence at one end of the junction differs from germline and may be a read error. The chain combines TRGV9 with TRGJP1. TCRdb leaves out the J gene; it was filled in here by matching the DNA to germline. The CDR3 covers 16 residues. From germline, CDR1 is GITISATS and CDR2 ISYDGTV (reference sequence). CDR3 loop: CALWEVLPTTGRFKIF. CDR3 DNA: TGTGCCTTGTGGGAGGTGCTCCCCACCACTGGTCGGTTCAAGATATTT.

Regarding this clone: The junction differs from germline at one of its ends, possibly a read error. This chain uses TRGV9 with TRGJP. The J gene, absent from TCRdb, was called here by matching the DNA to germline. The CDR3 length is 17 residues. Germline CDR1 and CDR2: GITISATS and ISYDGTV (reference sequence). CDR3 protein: CALWEVGQELGKKSKVF. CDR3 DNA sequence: TGTGCCTTGTGGGAGGTGGGGCAAGAGTTGGGCAAAAAAAGCAAGGTATTT.

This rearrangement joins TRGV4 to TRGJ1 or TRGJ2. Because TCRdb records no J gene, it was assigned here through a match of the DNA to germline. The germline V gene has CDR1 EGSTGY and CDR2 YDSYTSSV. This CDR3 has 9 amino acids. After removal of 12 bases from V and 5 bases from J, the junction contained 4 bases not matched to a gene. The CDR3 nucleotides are TGTGCCCCCCATTATAAGAAACTCTTT. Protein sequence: CAPHYKKLF.

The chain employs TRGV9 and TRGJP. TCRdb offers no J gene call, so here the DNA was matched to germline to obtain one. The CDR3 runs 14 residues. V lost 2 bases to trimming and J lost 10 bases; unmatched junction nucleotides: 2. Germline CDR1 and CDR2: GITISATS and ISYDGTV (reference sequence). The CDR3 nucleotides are TGTGCCTTGTGGGAGGATTTGGGCAAAAAAATCAAGGTATTT. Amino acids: CALWEDLGKKIKVF.

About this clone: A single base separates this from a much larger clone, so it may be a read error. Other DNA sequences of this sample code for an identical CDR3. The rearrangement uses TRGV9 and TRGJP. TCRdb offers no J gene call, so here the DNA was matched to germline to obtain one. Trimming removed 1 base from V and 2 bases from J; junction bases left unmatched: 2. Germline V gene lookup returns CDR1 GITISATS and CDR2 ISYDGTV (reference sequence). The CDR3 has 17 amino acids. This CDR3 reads CALWEVRQELGKKIKVF. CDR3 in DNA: TGTGCCTTGTGGGAGGTTCGGCAAGAGTTGGGCAAAAAAATCAAGGTATTT.

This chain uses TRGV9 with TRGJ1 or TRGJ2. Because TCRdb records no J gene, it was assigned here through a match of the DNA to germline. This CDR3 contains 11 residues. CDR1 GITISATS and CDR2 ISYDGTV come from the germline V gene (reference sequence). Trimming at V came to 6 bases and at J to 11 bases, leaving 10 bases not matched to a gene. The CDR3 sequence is CALWNPREKLF. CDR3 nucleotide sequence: TGTGCCTTGTGGAACCCACGGGAGAAACTCTTT.

The CDR3 DNA sequence: TGTGCCTTGTGGCAAGGGGGGTTGGGCAAAAAAATCAAGGTATTT. Protein sequence: CALWQGGLGKKIKVF. The V and J genes are TRGV9 and TRGJP. Since TCRdb gives no J gene, matching the DNA to germline was used here to assign it. CDR3 length: 15 residues. In germline, CDR1 is GITISATS, CDR2 ISYDGTV (reference sequence). With 6 bases clipped from V and 9 bases from J, the junction kept 8 bases outside the gene matches.

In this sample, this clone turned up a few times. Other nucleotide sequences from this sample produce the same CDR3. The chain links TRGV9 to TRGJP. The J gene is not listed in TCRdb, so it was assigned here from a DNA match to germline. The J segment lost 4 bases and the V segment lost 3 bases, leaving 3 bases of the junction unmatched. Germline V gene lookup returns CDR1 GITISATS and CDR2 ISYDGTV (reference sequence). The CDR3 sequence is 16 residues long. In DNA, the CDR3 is TGTGCCTTGTGGGAGAAACAAGAGTTGGGCAAAAAAATCAAGGTATTT. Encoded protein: CALWEKQELGKKIKVF.

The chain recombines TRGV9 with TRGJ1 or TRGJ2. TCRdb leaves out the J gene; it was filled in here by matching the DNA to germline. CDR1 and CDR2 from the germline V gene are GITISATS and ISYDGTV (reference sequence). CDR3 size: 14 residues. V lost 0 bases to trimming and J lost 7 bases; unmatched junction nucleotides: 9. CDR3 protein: CALWEVQKGYKKLF. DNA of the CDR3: TGTGCCTTGTGGGAGGTGCAGAAAGGATATAAGAAACTCTTT.

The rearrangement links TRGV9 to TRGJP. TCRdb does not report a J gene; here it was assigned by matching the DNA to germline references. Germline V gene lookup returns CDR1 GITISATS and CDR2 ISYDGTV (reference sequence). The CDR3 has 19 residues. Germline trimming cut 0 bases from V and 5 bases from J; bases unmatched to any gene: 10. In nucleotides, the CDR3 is TGTGCCTTGTGGGAGGTGCAGGGGCTTAAAGAGTTGGGCAAAAAAATCAAGGTATTT. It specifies CALWEVQGLKELGKKIKVF.

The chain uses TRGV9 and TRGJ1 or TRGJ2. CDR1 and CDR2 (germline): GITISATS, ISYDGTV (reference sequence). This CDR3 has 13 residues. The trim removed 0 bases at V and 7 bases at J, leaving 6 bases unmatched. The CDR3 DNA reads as TGTGCCTTGTGGGAGGTGCAAGACTATAAGAAACTCTTT. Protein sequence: CALWEVQDYKKLF.